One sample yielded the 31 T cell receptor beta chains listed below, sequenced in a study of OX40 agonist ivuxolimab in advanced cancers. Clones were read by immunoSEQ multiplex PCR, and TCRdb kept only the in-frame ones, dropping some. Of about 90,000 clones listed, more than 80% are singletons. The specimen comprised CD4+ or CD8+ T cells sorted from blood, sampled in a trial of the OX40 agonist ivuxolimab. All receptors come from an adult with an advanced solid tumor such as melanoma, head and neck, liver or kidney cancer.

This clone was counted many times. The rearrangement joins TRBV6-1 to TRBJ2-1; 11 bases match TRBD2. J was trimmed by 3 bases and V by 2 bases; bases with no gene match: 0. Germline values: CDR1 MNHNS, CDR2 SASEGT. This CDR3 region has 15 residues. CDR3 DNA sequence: TGTGCCAGCAGTGAACTAGCGGGAGGCTACAATGAGCAGTTCTTC. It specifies CASSELAGGYNEQFF.

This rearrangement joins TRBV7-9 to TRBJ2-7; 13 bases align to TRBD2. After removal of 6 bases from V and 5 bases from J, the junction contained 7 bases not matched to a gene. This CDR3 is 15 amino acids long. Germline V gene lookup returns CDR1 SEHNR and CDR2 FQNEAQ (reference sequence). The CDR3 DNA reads TGTGCCAGCAGACGGACTAGCGGGAGTATGGACGAGCAGTACTTC. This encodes CASRRTSGSMDEQYF.

The CDR3 region has the DNA TGTGCCAGTAGCCCCTTAAGGGGCTCCGGGGCCAACGTCCTGACTTTC. Its translation is CASSPLRGSGANVLTF. J is TRBJ2-6 and V is TRBV19; possible D gene TRBD1, 5 bases. Looked up from germline, CDR1 is LNHDA and CDR2 is SQIVND (reference sequence). The CDR3 has 16 residues. Deletions cut 6 bases from V and 4 bases from J, with 16 bases between.

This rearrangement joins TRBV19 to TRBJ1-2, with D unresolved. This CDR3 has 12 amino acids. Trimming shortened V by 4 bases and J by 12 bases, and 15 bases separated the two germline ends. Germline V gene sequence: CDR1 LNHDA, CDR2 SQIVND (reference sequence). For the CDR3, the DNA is TGTGCCAGTAGTAACTACCGGGATGGGGACACCTTC. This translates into CASSNYRDGDTF.

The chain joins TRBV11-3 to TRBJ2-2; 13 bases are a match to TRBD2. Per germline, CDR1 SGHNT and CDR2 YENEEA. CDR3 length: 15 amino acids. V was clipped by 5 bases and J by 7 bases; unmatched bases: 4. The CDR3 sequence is CASSPGLAGHGELFF. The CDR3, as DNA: TGTGCCAGCAGCCCGGGACTAGCGGGACACGGGGAGCTGTTTTTT.

The CDR3 DNA reads TGCAGCGTTGAAAAAACTACCTTGGCAGGCGCCAACGTCCTGACTTTC. Translated, it gives CSVEKTTLAGANVLTF. The chain carries TRBV29-1 and TRBJ2-6; D remains unclear. Germline V gene sequence: CDR1 SQVTM, CDR2 ANQGSEA. This CDR3 comprises 16 residues. V was cut by 2 bases and J by 7 bases, with 18 bases left in between.

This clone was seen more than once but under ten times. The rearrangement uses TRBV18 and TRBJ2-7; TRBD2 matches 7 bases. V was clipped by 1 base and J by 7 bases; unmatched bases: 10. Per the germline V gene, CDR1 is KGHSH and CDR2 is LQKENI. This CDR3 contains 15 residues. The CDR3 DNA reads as TGTGCCAGCTCACCACAGCTAGCGGATTTATCGGAGCAGTACTTC. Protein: CASSPQLADLSEQYF.

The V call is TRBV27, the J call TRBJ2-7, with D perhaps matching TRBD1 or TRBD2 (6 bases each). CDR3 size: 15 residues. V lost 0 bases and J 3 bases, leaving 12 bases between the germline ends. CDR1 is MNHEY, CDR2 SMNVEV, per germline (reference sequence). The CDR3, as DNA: TGTGCCAGCAGTTTATCGCGGGGACACCTCTACGAGCAGTACTTC. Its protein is CASSLSRGHLYEQYF.

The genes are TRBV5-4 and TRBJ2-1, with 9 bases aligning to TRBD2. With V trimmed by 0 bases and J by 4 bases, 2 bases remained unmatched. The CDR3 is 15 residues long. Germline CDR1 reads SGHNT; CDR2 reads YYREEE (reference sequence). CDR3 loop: CASSLGLAEYNEQFF. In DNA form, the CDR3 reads TGTGCCAGCAGCTTGGGACTAGCGGAGTACAATGAGCAGTTCTTC.

CDR3 in amino acids: CASSPWGQQSYEQYF. DNA of the CDR3: TGCGCCAGCAGCCCATGGGGACAGCAATCCTACGAGCAGTACTTC. The V and J genes are TRBV5-1 and TRBJ2-7; TRBD1 agrees at 7 bases. V shed 4 bases, J shed 1 base, and the junction held 8 bases outside the gene matches. CDR3 length equals 15 residues. Germline V gene lookup returns CDR1 SGHRS and CDR2 YFSETQ.

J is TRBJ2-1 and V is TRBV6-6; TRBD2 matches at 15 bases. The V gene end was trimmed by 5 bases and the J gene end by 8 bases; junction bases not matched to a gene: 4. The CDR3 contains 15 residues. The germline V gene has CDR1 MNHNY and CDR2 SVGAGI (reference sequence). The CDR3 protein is CASSGLAGGRDEQFF. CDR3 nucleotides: TGTGCCAGCAGTGGACTAGCGGGAGGGCGCGATGAGCAGTTCTTC.

The CDR3 DNA is TGTGCCAGCAGATGGGCCTCGGGCACCGGGGAGCTGTTTTTT. This codes for CASRWASGTGELFF. The chain carries TRBV2 and TRBJ2-2; D unresolved. CDR3 length: 14 amino acids. Per germline, CDR1 SNHLY and CDR2 FYNNEI. Trimming removed 6 bases from V and 4 bases from J, with 12 bases in between.

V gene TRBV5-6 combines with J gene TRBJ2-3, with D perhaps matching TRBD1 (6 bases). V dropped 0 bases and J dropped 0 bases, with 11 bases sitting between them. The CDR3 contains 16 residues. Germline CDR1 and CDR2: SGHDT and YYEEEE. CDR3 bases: TGTGCCAGCAGCTTGGTTCCGGGACAAAGCACAGATACGCAGTATTTT. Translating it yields CASSLVPGQSTDTQYF.

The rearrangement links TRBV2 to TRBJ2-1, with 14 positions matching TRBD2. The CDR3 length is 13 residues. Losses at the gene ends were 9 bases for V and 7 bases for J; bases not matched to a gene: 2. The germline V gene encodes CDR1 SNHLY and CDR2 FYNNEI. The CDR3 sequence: CASRTSGRNEQFF. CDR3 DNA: TGTGCCAGTCGGACTAGCGGGAGGAATGAGCAGTTCTTC.

The CDR3 is CASSPDRVQYGYTF. CDR3 bases: TGTGCCAGCTCACCGGACAGGGTTCAATATGGCTACACCTTC. V usage is TRBV18 and J usage is TRBJ1-2, with 8 bases matching TRBD1. CDR1 and CDR2 (germline): KGHSH, LQKENI. V shed 3 bases and J 5 bases; nucleotides not matched to a gene: 5. The CDR3 spans 14 residues.

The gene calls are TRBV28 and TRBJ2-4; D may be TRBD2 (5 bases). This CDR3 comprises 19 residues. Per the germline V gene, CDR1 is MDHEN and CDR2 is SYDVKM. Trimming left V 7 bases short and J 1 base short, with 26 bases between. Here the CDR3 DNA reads TGTGCCAGCACGAAACGGTGGGGTCTACAGAGGGCCGCCAAAAACATTCAGTACTTC. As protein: CASTKRWGLQRAAKNIQYF.

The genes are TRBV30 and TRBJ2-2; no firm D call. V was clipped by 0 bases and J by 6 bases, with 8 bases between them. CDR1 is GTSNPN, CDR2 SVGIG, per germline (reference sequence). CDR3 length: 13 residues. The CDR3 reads CAWSVPGSGELFF. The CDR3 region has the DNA TGTGCCTGGAGTGTCCCCGGCTCCGGGGAGCTGTTTTTT.

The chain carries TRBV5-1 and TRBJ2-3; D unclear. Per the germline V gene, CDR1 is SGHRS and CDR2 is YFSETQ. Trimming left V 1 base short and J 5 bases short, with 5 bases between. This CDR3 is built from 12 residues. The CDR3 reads CASSLNVDTQYF. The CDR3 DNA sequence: TGCGCCAGCAGCTTGAATGTAGATACGCAGTATTTT.

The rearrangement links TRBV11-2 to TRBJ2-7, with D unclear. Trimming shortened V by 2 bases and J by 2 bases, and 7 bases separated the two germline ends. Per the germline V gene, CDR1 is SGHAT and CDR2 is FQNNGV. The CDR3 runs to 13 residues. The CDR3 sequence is CASSLSGAYEQYF. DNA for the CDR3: TGTGCCAGCAGCTTATCGGGCGCCTACGAGCAGTACTTC.

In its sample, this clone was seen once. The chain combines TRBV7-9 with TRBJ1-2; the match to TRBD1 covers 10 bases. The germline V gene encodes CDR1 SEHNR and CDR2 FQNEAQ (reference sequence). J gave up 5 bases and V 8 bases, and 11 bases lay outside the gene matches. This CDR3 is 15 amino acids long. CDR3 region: CASGGMTGGGYGYTF. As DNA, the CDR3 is TGTGCCAGCGGGGGAATGACAGGGGGCGGTTATGGCTACACCTTC.

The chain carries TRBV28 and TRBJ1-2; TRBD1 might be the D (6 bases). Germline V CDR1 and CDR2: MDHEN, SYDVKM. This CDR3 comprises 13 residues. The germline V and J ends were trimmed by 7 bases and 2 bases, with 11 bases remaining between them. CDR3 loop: CASMGHGNYGYTF. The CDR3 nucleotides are TGTGCCAGCATGGGACACGGAAACTATGGCTACACCTTC.

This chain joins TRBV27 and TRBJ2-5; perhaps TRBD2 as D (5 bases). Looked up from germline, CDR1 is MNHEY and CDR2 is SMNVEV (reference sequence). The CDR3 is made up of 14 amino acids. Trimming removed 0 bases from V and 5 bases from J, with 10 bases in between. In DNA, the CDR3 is TGTGCCAGCAGTTTATCCAGGACGGGGGAGACCCAGTACTTC. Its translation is CASSLSRTGETQYF.

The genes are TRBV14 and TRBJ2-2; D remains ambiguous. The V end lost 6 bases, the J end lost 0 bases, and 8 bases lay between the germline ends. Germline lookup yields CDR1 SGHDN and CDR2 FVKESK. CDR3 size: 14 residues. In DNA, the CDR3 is TGTGCCAGCAGAAATAATGCGAACACCGGGGAGCTGTTTTTT. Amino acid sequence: CASRNNANTGELFF. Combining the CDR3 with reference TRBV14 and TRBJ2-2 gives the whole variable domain EAGVTQFPSHSVIEKGQTVTLRCDPISGHDNLYWYRRVMGKEIKFLLHFVKESKQDESGMPNNRFLAERTGGTYSTLKVQPAELEDSGVYFCASRNNANTGELFFGEGSRLTVL.

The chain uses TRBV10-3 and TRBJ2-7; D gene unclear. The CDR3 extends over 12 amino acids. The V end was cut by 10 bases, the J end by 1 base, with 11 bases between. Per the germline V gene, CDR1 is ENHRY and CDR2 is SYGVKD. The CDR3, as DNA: TGTGCCACCAGCTCCCTATCCTACGAGCAGTACTTC. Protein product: CATSSLSYEQYF.

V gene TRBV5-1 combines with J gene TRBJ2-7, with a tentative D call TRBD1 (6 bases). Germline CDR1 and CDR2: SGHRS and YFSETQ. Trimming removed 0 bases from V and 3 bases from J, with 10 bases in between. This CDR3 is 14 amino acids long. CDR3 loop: CASSLARGVYEQYF. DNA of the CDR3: TGCGCCAGCAGCTTGGCCAGGGGAGTCTACGAGCAGTACTTC.

The CDR3 DNA reads TGTGCCAGCAGACCACTAGCGGGAGATTACAATGAGCAGTTCTTC. This encodes CASRPLAGDYNEQFF. J is TRBJ2-1 and V is TRBV11-3, with 11 bases matching TRBD2. The CDR3 runs 15 residues. J lost 4 bases, V lost 6 bases, and 5 bases had no gene match. In germline, CDR1 is SGHNT, CDR2 YENEEA. The complete variable domain, with remaining parts taken from reference TRBV11-3 and TRBJ2-1, reads EAGVVQSPRYKIIEKKQPVAFWCNPISGHNTLYWYLQNLGQGPELLIRYENEEAVDDSQLPKDRFSAERLKGVDSTLKIQPAELGDSAVYLCASRPLAGDYNEQFFGPGTRLTVL.

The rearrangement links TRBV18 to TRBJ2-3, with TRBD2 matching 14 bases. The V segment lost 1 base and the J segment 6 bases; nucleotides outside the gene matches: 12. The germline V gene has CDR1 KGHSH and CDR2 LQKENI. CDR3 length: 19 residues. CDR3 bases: TGTGCCAGCTCACCACAGGAGCCCCGGACTAGCGGGAGGACGGATACGCAGTATTTT. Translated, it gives CASSPQEPRTSGRTDTQYF. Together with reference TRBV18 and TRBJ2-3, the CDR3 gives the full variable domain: NAGVMQNPRHLVRRRGQEARLRCSPMKGHSHVYWYRQLPEEGLKFMVYLQKENIIDESGMPKERFSAEFPKEGPSILRIQQVVRGDSAAYFCASSPQEPRTSGRTDTQYFGPGTRLTVL.

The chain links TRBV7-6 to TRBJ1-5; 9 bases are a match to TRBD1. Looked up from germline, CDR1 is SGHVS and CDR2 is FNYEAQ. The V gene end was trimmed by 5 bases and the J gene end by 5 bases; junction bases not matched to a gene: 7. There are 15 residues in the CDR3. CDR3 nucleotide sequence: TGTGCCAGCAGCCCAGACAGGGGGAATGATCAGCCCCAGCATTTT. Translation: CASSPDRGNDQPQHF. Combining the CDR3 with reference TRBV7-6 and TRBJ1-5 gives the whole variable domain GAGVSQSPRYKVTKRGQDVALRCDPISGHVSLYWYRQALGQGPEFLTYFNYEAQQDKSGLPNDRFSAERPEGSISTLTIQRTEQRDSAMYRCASSPDRGNDQPQHFGDGTRLSIL.

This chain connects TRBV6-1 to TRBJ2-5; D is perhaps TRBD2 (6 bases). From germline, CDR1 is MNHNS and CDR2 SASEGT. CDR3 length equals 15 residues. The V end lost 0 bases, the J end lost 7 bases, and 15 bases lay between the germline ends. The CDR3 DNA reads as TGTGCCAGCAGTGAAGCGCAGGGAGGCTCGGTGACCCAGTACTTC. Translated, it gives CASSEAQGGSVTQYF.

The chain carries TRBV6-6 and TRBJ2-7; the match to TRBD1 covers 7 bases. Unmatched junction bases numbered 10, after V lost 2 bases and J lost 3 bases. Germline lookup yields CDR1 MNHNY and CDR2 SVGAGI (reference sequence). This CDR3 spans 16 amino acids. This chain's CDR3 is CASSYLRQGKDYEQYF. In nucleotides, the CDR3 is TGTGCCAGCAGTTACCTGAGACAGGGAAAAGACTACGAGCAGTACTTC.

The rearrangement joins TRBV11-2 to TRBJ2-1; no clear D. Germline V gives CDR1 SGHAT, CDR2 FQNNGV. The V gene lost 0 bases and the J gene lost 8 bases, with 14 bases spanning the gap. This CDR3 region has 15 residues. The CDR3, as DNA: TGTGCCAGCAGCTTAGATGAGCTTCTCCGGGATGAGCAGTTCTTC. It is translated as CASSLDELLRDEQFF.